Described below is a single T cell receptor (beta chain) sequence and its context. No cognate antigen has been identified for it. No clone much larger than this one lies a single base away; base qualities are absent. CDR1 and CDR2, per the germline V gene, are KGHSH and LQKENI. The cysteine opens and the phenylalanine closes a CDR3 of 16 amino acids. The entry retains the CDR3 DNA only, 48 bases that are in frame from base 1. The junction carries 15 bases between V and J, which are trimmed by 5 bases and 0 bases respectively. This sample was taken from a study of CD8 T cells in ankylosing spondylitis (TCRdb year 2017). Regarding the research as a whole: The study profiled T cell receptor beta repertoires in healthy donors and ankylosing spondylitis patients to find disease-linked TCR variants. The full study cohort was made up of under 30 ankylosing spondylitis patients and 108 healthy donors. Peripheral blood samples were taken, and synovial fluid was additionally collected from ankylosing spondylitis patients.

Sequenced on an Illumina HiSeq 2500. Quantitative 5'-RACE with molecular barcodes was used to prepare TCR beta libraries. The authors' pipeline ran thus. To identify disease-linked TCR variants, a new computational method was used, one built on a probabilistic model of VDJ rearrangement. In TCRdb, the public reads were trimmed at Q25 with fastp and aligned with MiXCR, with productive beta chains retained. Every distinct CDR3 protein forms one entry, paired with its most common genes and DNA. None of the V and J calls come from the authors' own analysis; TCRdb made them. This sample gives roughly 140,000 distinct CDR3 sequences in total; under 45% of them show up just once. The leading ten clones occupy approximately 16% of the sample. Broad study findings and their caveats: The disease-linked clones showed a CD8+ phenotype and occurred at relatively low frequencies in peripheral blood. According to the report, matched synovial fluid samples from ankylosing spondylitis patients were significantly enriched for the disease-linked clones. A TCR beta motif of several highly homologous amino acid variants appeared characteristic of blood from ankylosing spondylitis patients. Some motif variants were previously reported in synovial fluid and blood of reactive arthritis patients, suggesting common disease-initiation mechanisms.

Synovial fluid samples were paired with blood samples taken from the same ankylosing spondylitis patients. The sample consisted of synovial fluid, either unsorted or a sorted T cell fraction (not recorded which). The receptor was derived from a male donor with ankylosing spondylitis. The chain is made from TRBV18 and TRBJ2-3; no D gene call is confident. CDR3 reads: CASSSQAFFSTDTQYF. Read as DNA, the sequence is TGTGCCAGCTCATCTCAGGCGTTCTTCAGCACAGATACGCAGTATTTT.